This T cell receptor (beta chain) was identified during a study of identical twins (TCRdb year 2016). About the study as a whole: To test whether fetal clonotypes persist, this study deep-sequenced TCR alpha and beta repertoires from monozygotic twins, from unrelated adults of various ages, and from cord blood. To rule out contamination, the twin experiments were replicated at different times with different library preparation protocols.

The germline V gene (reference sequence) specifies DFQATT as CDR1 and SNEGSKA as CDR2. V is shortened by 4 bases, J by 4 bases, and the region joining them spans 15 bases. From cysteine to phenylalanine, the CDR3 is 14 amino acids long. The only DNA kept is the CDR3, 42 bases in frame from the first base. Every donor in the study was a healthy Caucasian. Libraries came from 5' RACE. Sequencer: Illumina HiSeq 2000. Template switching added a universal primer binding site, and the final cDNA carried a unique molecular identifier that allowed TCR cDNA molecules to be counted accurately. First-strand cDNA for TCR alpha and beta chains was synthesized from specific primers in the conserved constant-segment region. To control for contamination, every cDNA library was double barcoded, receiving both a SMART-Mk sample barcode and Illumina barcodes. Two successive PCR steps introduced TruSeq adapter sequences along with Illumina sample barcodes. TCR alpha and beta cDNA libraries were sequenced on the Illumina HiSeq platform with custom primers. The study's own analysis went as follows. MiGEC was used to process raw reads and extract unique molecular identifiers, and MiXCR was used to find CDR3 positions. Recombination models were inferred per individual with the repgenHMM and IGoR tools using an EM algorithm. The tcR package in R was used for shared clonotype analysis, with sharing normalized by the product of cloneset sizes. To study raw recombination free of thymic and clonal selection effects, out-of-frame nonproductive sequences were analyzed. The public reads were reanalyzed by TCRdb: fastp trimming at Q25, MiXCR alignment, in-frame beta chains only. One record per CDR3 amino acid sequence lists the most common genes and DNA. The V and J calls here are based on TCRdb, not the publication. A total of around 1.7 million distinct CDR3 sequences appear in this sample, 32% of them only once. The top ten hold over 0.25% of the sample.

This clonotype was observed a few times. Its antigen remains unidentified. Base quality data are lacking; no much larger clone is found one base away. The research as a whole found: Out-of-frame TCR alpha sharing in monozygotic twins was systematically underestimated by recombination models, whereas sharing between unrelated individuals was in agreement with the recombination models. In beta out-of-frame sequences, excess twin sharing was weaker, because having fewer shared sequences lowered the signal-to-noise ratio. Because the same donors could not be followed over many years, the conclusions relied on cross-sectional statistical analysis. Abundant cord blood beta clonotypes had fewer insertions, young adult naive repertoires showed a similar but weaker trend, and memory repertoires showed no such trend. Zero-insertion analyses could be partly confounded by invariant T cells such as MAIT and iNKT, though diverse VJ usage argued against such confounding for most clonotypes. Out-of-frame TCR alpha sequences shared between twins showed an excess of low generation-probability sequences compared with coincidental sharing between unrelated individuals.

The clonotype originates from a newborn girl in good health. Sequenced: cord blood. The receptor chain draws on TRBV20-1 and TRBJ2-3, with an unclear D gene assignment. CDR3 protein: CSATTIRFPDTQYF. The DNA is TGCAGTGCTACTACCATTCGGTTCCCAGATACGCAGTATTTT.